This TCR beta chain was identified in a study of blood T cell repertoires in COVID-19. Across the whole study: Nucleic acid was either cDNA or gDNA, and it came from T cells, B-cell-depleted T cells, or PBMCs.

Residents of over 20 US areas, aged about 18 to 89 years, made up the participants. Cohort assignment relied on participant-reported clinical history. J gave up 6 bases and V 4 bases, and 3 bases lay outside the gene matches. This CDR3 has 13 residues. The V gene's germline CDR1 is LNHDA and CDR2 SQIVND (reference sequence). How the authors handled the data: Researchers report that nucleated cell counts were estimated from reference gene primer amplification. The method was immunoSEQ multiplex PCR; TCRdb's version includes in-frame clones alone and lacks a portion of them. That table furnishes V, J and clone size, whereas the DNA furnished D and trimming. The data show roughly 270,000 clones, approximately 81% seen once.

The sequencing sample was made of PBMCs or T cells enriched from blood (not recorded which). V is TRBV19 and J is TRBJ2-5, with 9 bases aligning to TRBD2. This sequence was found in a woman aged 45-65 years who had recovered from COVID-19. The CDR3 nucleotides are TGTGCCAGTAGTAGCGGGGGGGCCCAGACCCAGTACTTC. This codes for CASSSGGAQTQYF.